Judged by abundance, the clone carrying this TCR beta chain is medium-sized. Its antigen is still unknown. These data are taken from a study of T-cell reconstitution after alpha-beta-depleted transplantation in children. Findings of the study overall: Reportedly, roughly two months post-transplant, alpha-beta T cells arose from several hundred expanded graft clones.

Using unique molecular identifiers, the investigators prepared the TCRbeta library. TCRdb re-analysed the PCR reads in MiXCR, keeping a single row per CDR3 protein. The sample consists of under 35,000 distinct CDR3 sequences, 6.3% of them appearing once. V dropped 1 base and J dropped 2 bases, with 8 bases sitting between them. CDR1 and CDR2 from the germline V gene are SGHAT and FQDESV (reference sequence). The CDR3 loop spans 14 amino acids. Specimen: PBMCs, mostly from graft donor cells, collected 180 days after TCRalphabeta/CD19-depleted stem cell transplant. V usage is TRBV11-1 and J usage is TRBJ2-5; D ambiguous. The receptor's source is a male patient younger than 18 who had a stem cell transplant for acute myeloid leukemia, so the T cells may come from the graft donor. This CDR3 reads CASSLETQQETQYF. CDR3 bases: TGTGCCAGCAGCTTAGAAACGCAGCAAGAGACCCAGTACTTC.